This note documents a single T cell receptor beta chain sequence. The data derive from a study of shared clonotypes between healthy human individuals. This table comes from immunoSEQ multiplex PCR, and its TCRdb copy is limited to in-frame clones, with some not included. The repertoire holds around 2.5 million clones, with approximately 93% as singletons. The sequence was collected from a young man in good health. Some clones in this sample may be carry-over from other donors' samples. Sequenced: naive CD4+ T cells from PBMCs. Sample subset: CD45RA+ positively selected.

In DNA form, the CDR3 reads TGTGCCAGCAGCTCCGGGGGGAGCCCCACGGATACGCAGTATTTT. It yields the protein CASSSGGSPTDTQYF. This rearrangement joins TRBV5-4 to TRBJ2-3; 7 bases agree with TRBD2. V gave up 3 bases and J gave up 6 bases; unmatched junction bases: 10. This CDR3 contains 15 residues. CDR1 is SGHNT and CDR2 is YYREEE in the germline V gene (reference sequence).